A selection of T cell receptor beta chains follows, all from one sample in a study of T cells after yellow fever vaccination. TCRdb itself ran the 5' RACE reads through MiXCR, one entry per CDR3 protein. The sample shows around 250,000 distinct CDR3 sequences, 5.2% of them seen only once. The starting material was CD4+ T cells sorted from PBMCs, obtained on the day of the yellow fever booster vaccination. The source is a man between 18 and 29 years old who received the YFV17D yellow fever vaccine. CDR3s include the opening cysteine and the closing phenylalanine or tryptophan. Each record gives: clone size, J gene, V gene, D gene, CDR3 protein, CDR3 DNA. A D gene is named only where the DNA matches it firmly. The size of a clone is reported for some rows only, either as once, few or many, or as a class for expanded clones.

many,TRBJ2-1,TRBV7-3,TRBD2,CASSLAGGGYEQFF,TGTGCCAGCAGCTTAGCGGGGGGCGGCTATGAGCAGTTCTTC
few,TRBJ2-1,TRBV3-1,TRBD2,CASLDITSGVYEQFF,TGTGCCAGCCTGGATATTACTAGCGGGGTGTATGAGCAGTTCTTC
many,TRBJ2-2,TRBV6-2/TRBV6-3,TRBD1,CASSRQGGTGELFF,TGTGCCAGCAGCCGACAGGGCGGAACCGGGGAGCTGTTTTTT
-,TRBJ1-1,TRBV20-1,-,CSASLDSNTEAFF,TGCAGTGCTAGTTTGGATTCGAACACTGAAGCTTTCTTT
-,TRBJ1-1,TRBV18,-,CASSAGPWGPEAFF,TGTGCCAGCTCAGCGGGACCTTGGGGTCCTGAAGCTTTCTTT
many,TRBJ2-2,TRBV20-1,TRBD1,CSARGAGQGSEELFF,TGCAGTGCTAGGGGGGCGGGACAGGGGAGTGAGGAGCTGTTTTTT
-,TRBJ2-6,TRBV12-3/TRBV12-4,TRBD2,CASSLGGGNSGANVLTF,TGTGCCAGCAGTTTAGGGGGGGGAAACTCTGGGGCCAACGTCCTGACTTTC
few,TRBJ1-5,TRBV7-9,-,CASSPEGDQPQHF,TGTGCCAGCAGCCCCGAAGGGGATCAGCCCCAGCATTTT
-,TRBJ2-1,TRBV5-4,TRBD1,CASSTGTGGYYNEQFF,TGTGCCAGCAGCACCGGGACAGGGGGCTACTACAATGAGCAGTTCTTC
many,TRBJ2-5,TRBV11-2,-,CASSQRRGETQYF,TGTGCCAGCAGCCAACGGCGGGGAGAGACCCAGTACTTC
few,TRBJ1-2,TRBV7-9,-,CASSLAGAGDYGYTF,TGTGCCAGCAGCTTAGCGGGGGCAGGGGACTATGGCTACACCTTC
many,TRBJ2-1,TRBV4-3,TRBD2,CASSQGPSGTGYNEQFF,TGCGCCAGCAGCCAAGGTCCTAGCGGGACCGGCTACAATGAGCAGTTCTTC
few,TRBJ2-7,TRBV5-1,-,CASSPLRRSYEQYF,TGCGCCAGCAGCCCACTCCGAAGGTCCTACGAGCAGTACTTC
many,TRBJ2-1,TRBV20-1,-,CSASTSGDEQFF,TGCAGTGCCTCCACTTCGGGGGATGAGCAGTTCTTC
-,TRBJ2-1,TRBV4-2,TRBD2,CASSPGGASYNEQFF,TGTGCCAGCAGCCCGGGGGGGGCCTCCTACAATGAGCAGTTCTTC
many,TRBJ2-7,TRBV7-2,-,CASSPRGPRGYEQYF,TGTGCCAGCAGCCCACGGGGACCCAGAGGGTACGAGCAGTACTTC
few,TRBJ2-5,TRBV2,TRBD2,CASRTYERGARETQYF,TGTGCCAGCAGAACATATGAGCGGGGGGCCAGAGAGACCCAGTACTTC
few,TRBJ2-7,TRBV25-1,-,CAGERDISYEQYF,TGTGCCGGAGAAAGGGACATATCCTACGAGCAGTACTTC
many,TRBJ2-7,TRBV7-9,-,CASSRPRGAGRSYEQYF,TGTGCCAGCAGCCGCCCGAGGGGGGCAGGGCGCTCCTACGAGCAGTACTTC
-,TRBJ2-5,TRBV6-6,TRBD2,CASSGGLALTQYF,TGTGCCAGCAGTGGAGGACTAGCGCTGACCCAGTACTTC
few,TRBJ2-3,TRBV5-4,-,CASGGQNTDTQYF,TGTGCCAGCGGTGGGCAGAACACAGATACGCAGTATTTT
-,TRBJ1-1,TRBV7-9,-,CASSLLWGANTEAFF,TGTGCCAGCAGCTTACTTTGGGGCGCAAACACTGAAGCTTTCTTT
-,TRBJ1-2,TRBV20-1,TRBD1,CSATRDSFNYGYTF,TGCAGTGCTACCAGGGACAGTTTTAACTATGGCTACACCTTC
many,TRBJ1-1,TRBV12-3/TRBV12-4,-,CASSFDRTNTEAFF,TGTGCCAGCAGTTTCGACAGAACGAACACTGAAGCTTTCTTT
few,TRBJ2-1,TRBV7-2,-,CASIEGGTGSYNEQFF,TGTGCCAGCATTGAGGGGGGGACGGGTTCCTACAATGAGCAGTTCTTC
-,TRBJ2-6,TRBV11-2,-,CASSLDRFLPGANVLTF,TGTGCCAGCAGCTTAGATAGATTCCTCCCCGGGGCCAACGTCCTGACTTTC
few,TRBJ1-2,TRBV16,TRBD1,CASSRQGPYGYTF,TGTGCCAGCAGCCGACAGGGACCCTATGGCTACACCTTC
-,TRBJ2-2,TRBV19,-,CASSYPGHHTGELFF,TGTGCCAGTTCTTATCCGGGACACCACACCGGGGAGCTGTTTTTT
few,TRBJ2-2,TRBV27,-,CASTPGTTGELFF,TGTGCCAGCACTCCGGGCACCACCGGGGAGCTGTTTTTT
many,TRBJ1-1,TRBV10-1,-,CASSFNGNTEAFF,TGCGCCAGCAGTTTTAACGGGAACACTGAAGCTTTCTTT
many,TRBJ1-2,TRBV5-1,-,CASSLGGHRYSYGYTF,TGCGCCAGCAGCTTGGGCGGACACCGATACTCCTATGGCTACACCTTC
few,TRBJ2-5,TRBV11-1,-,CASSLAVYPGETQYF,TGTGCCAGCAGCTTAGCGGTATACCCCGGGGAGACCCAGTACTTC
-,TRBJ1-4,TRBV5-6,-,CASSLWAGLGEKLFF,TGTGCCAGCAGCTTGTGGGCCGGGCTCGGTGAAAAACTGTTTTTT
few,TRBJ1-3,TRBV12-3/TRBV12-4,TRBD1,CASSLDRMTGNTIYF,TGTGCCAGCAGTTTGGACAGGATGACTGGAAACACCATATATTTT
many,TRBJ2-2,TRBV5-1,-,CASSLGQINTGELFF,TGCGCCAGCAGCTTGGGGCAGATCAACACCGGGGAGCTGTTTTTT
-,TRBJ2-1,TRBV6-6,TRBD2,CASSYSGLAGFEQFF,TGTGCCAGCAGTTACTCGGGGCTAGCGGGGTTTGAGCAGTTCTTC